Below, 18 T cell receptor beta chains from the same sample are listed, as sequenced in a study of control samples from healthy donors and cancer patients. Sequencing was performed with immunoSEQ multiplex PCR; in TCRdb, only in-frame clones are kept and a portion is missing. The sample lists about 140,000 clones, 91% occurring once. What was sequenced was blood. The receptors were gathered from a man between 18 and 29 years old in good health.

This clone was picked up one time. J is TRBJ2-2 and V is TRBV2, with D unclear. Germline values: CDR1 SNHLY, CDR2 FYNNEI. The CDR3 has 14 residues. With 3 bases removed from V and 4 bases from J, the gap between germline ends came to 9 bases. The CDR3 here is CASSDIVATGELFF. The CDR3 nucleotides are TGTGCCAGCAGTGACATTGTCGCCACCGGGGAGCTGTTTTTT.

CDR3 coding DNA: TGTGCCAGCCGACGCCCCATCTCTGGAAACACCATATATTTT. Protein sequence: CASRRPISGNTIYF. This chain uses TRBV5-6 with TRBJ1-3; no clear D. The V and J ends lost 7 bases and 0 bases respectively, with 11 bases between them. CDR3 size: 14 residues. Germline V gene data show CDR1 as SGHDT and CDR2 as YYEEEE.

The genes are TRBV9 and TRBJ2-6; no definite D call. There are 17 residues in the CDR3. Trimming removed 3 bases from V and 0 bases from J, with 13 bases in between. Germline CDR1 and CDR2: SGDLS and YYNGEE. In nucleotides, the CDR3 is TGTGCCAGCAGCGGGGCGACTCCAAACTCTGGGGCCAACGTCCTGACTTTC. Translating gives CASSGATPNSGANVLTF. The variable domain in full, completed from reference TRBV9 and TRBJ2-6, reads DSGVTQTPKHLITATGQRVTLRCSPRSGDLSVYWYQQSLDQGLQFLIQYYNGEERAKGNILERFSAQQFPDLHSELNLSSLELGDSALYFCASSGATPNSGANVLTFGAGSRLTVL.

The V call is TRBV20-1, the J call TRBJ1-2; tentatively, D is TRBD1 (6 bases). The V gene's germline CDR1 is DFQATT and CDR2 SNEGSKA (reference sequence). V dropped 5 bases and J dropped 8 bases, with 9 bases sitting between them. This CDR3 is 10 amino acids long. CDR3 nucleotide sequence: TGCAGTGCTGGTCAGGGGGGCTACACCTTC. This sequence encodes CSAGQGGYTF.

The chain couples TRBV24-1 to TRBJ2-1, with D perhaps TRBD1 or TRBD2 (5 bases each). The CDR3 is made up of 17 amino acids. CDR1 KGHDR and CDR2 SFDVKD come from the germline V gene. Trimming removed 1 base from V and 0 bases from J, with 12 bases in between. CDR3 bases: TGTGCCACCAGTGATTTAGCCGGGGCCGGCTCCTACAATGAGCAGTTCTTC. It encodes CATSDLAGAGSYNEQFF.

The CDR3 loop is CASSLLLVEKKLFF. DNA of the CDR3: TGTGCCAGCAGTTTATTATTAGTCGAAAAAAAACTGTTTTTT. V and J are TRBV28 and TRBJ1-4; no definite D call. CDR1 and CDR2 (germline): MDHEN, SYDVKM. The CDR3 contains 14 residues. Trimming removed 1 base from V and 9 bases from J, with 12 bases in between.

The rearrangement uses TRBV7-9 and TRBJ1-3, with 7 bases matching TRBD1. This CDR3 is built from 14 residues. J lost 4 bases, V lost 5 bases, and 5 bases had no gene match. Looked up from germline, CDR1 is SEHNR and CDR2 is FQNEAQ (reference sequence). The CDR3 loop reads CASSDRESGNTIYF. CDR3 DNA sequence: TGTGCCAGCAGCGACAGGGAGTCGGGAAACACCATATATTTT. Drawing the rest from reference TRBV7-9 and TRBJ1-3, the complete variable domain is DTGVSQNPRHKITKRGQNVTFRCDPISEHNRLYWYRQTLGQGPEFLTYFQNEAQLEKSRLLSDRFSAERPKGSFSTLEIQRTEQGDSAMYLCASSDRESGNTIYFGEGSWLTVV.

This chain uses TRBV27 with TRBJ2-7; possibly TRBD2 for D (5 bases). The CDR3 runs 14 residues. CDR1 MNHEY and CDR2 SMNVEV come from the germline V gene (reference sequence). With 0 bases removed from V and 3 bases from J, the gap between germline ends came to 9 bases. The CDR3 loop reads CASSLSIRGYEQYF. The CDR3 nucleotides are TGTGCCAGCAGTTTATCGATTCGGGGCTACGAGCAGTACTTC.

The chain joins TRBV10-3 to TRBJ1-2; weak D call: TRBD1 (5 bases). Between the trimmed V and J ends, which lost 4 bases and 3 bases, there was a span of 18 bases. CDR3 length equals 16 residues. CDR1 is ENHRY, CDR2 SYGVKD, per germline. This CDR3 is CAISGGDGPSHYGYTF. The CDR3, as DNA: TGTGCCATCAGTGGTGGGGACGGACCGAGCCACTATGGCTACACCTTC.

The chain combines TRBV4-1 with TRBJ2-5, with D perhaps TRBD1 (6 bases). From germline, CDR1 is MGHRA and CDR2 YSYEKL. The CDR3 is made up of 15 amino acids. V was cut by 2 bases and J by 5 bases, with 15 bases left in between. The CDR3, as DNA: TGCGCCAGCAGCCAATTTGTACCCACAGGGGAGACCCAGTACTTC. It encodes CASSQFVPTGETQYF.

This sequence joins TRBV12-5 and TRBJ1-2; D remains unclear. Trimming stripped 5 bases from V and 8 bases from J, with 15 bases between. The CDR3 totals 13 residues. The germline gives CDR1 LGHNT, CDR2 FRNRAP. Here the CDR3 reads CASGNGGGYGYTF. DNA for the CDR3: TGTGCTAGTGGTAATGGTGGAGGGTACGGCTACACCTTC.

Only one count was recorded for this clone. The chain employs TRBV18 and TRBJ1-1, with a possible D match to TRBD1 (5 bases). Trimming removed 6 bases at V and 3 bases at J, with 14 bases between. The CDR3 is 14 amino acids. Germline V lookup: CDR1 KGHSH, CDR2 LQKENI. The CDR3 protein is CASSALGRDTEAFF. The CDR3, as DNA: TGTGCCAGCTCGGCTCTCGGCAGGGACACTGAAGCTTTCTTT.

The gene calls are TRBV5-4 and TRBJ2-6; 7 bases are a match to TRBD2. Losses at the gene ends were 2 bases for V and 1 base for J; bases not matched to a gene: 6. CDR1 SGHNT and CDR2 YYREEE come from the germline V gene (reference sequence). This CDR3 region has 17 residues. CDR3 amino acids: CASSLASGRSGANVLTF. CDR3 sequence (DNA): TGTGCCAGCAGCTTAGCTAGCGGTAGGTCTGGGGCCAACGTCCTGACTTTC.

The genes are TRBV2 and TRBJ1-5; the D is unclear. This CDR3 contains 13 residues. Germline V CDR1 and CDR2: SNHLY, FYNNEI. Trimming took 7 bases from V and 0 from J, leaving 7 bases between them. Here the CDR3 DNA reads TGTGCCAGCACTAAATATAGCAATCAGCCCCAGCATTTT. It specifies CASTKYSNQPQHF. Drawing the rest from reference TRBV2 and TRBJ1-5, the complete variable domain is EPEVTQTPSHQVTQMGQEVILRCVPISNHLYFYWYRQILGQKVEFLVSFYNNEISEKSEIFDDQFSVERPDGSNFTLKIRSTKLEDSAMYFCASTKYSNQPQHFGDGTRLSIL.

Comment on this clone: This same CDR3 is encoded by further DNA sequences in the sample. The V and J genes are TRBV7-2 and TRBJ2-5; 13 bases are a match to TRBD2. The CDR3 has 16 residues. Trimming at V came to 5 bases and at J to 1 base, leaving 4 bases not matched to a gene. Germline-derived CDR1 and CDR2 are SGHTA and FQGNSA. The CDR3: CASSLGLAGAQETQYF. The DNA of the CDR3 is TGTGCCAGCAGCCTCGGACTAGCGGGGGCCCAAGAGACCCAGTACTTC. The entire variable domain, with the rest obtained from reference TRBV7-2 and TRBJ2-5, is as follows: GAGVSQSPSNKVTEKGKDVELRCDPISGHTALYWYRQSLGQGLEFLIYFQGNSAPDKSGLPSDRFSAERTGGSVSTLTIQRTQQEDSAVYLCASSLGLAGAQETQYFGPGTRLLVL.

This rearrangement joins TRBV5-5 to TRBJ1-4; TRBD1 matches at 9 bases. The V and J ends lost 4 bases and 7 bases, in that order; junction bases with no gene match: 14. The CDR3 sequence is 17 residues long. CDR1 is SGHKS and CDR2 is YYEKEE in the germline V gene (reference sequence). Here the CDR3 DNA reads TGTGCCAGCAGCAAAGTCCCGGGACAGGGTCGGAGTGAAAAACTGTTTTTT. It specifies CASSKVPGQGRSEKLFF. Drawing the rest from reference TRBV5-5 and TRBJ1-4, the complete variable domain is DAGVTQSPTHLIKTRGQQVTLRCSPISGHKSVSWYQQVLGQGPQFIFQYYEKEERGRGNFPDRFSARQFPNYSSELNVNALLLGDSALYLCASSKVPGQGRSEKLFFGSGTQLSVL.

V is TRBV5-1 and J is TRBJ2-7; the match to TRBD1 covers 8 bases. Germline V CDR1 and CDR2: SGHRS, YFSETQ. J lost 0 bases, V lost 5 bases, and 4 bases had no gene match. CDR3 length equals 14 residues. The DNA of the CDR3 is TGCGCCAGCAGTCTACAGGGGGTCTCCTACGAGCAGTACTTC. This translates into CASSLQGVSYEQYF.

This sequence joins TRBV24-1 and TRBJ1-1; D unresolved. The CDR3 loop spans 11 amino acids. Trimming cost V 3 bases and J 8 bases, with 6 bases left between them. Germline assignment: CDR1 KGHDR and CDR2 SFDVKD. CDR3 loop: CATSDDGEAFF. The CDR3 nucleotides are TGTGCCACCAGTGATGATGGGGAAGCTTTCTTT.